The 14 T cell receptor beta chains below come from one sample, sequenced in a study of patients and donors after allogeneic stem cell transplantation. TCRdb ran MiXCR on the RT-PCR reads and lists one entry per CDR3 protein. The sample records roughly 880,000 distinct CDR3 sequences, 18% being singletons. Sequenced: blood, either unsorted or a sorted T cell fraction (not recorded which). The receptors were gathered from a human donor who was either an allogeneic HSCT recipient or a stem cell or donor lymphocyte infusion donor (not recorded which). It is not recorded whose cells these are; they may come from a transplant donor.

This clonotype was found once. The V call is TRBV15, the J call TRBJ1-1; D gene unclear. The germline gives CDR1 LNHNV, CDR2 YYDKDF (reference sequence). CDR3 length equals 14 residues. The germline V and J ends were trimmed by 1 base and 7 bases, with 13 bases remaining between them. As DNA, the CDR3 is TGTGCCACCAGCAGAGTGTTGGAGGGCCATGAAGCTTTCTTT. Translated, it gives CATSRVLEGHEAFF.

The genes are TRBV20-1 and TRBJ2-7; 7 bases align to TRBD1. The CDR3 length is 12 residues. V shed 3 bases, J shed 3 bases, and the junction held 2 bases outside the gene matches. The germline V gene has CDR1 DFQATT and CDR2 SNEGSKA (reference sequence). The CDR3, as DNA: TGCAGTGCTAGGGACAGGAACTACGAGCAGTACTTC. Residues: CSARDRNYEQYF.

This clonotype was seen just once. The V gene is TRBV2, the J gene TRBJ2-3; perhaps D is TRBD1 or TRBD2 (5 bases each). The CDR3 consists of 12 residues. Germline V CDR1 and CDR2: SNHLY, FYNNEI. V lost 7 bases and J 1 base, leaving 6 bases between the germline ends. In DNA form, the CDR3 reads TGTGCCAGCAAGGGACGCACAGATACGCAGTATTTT. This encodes CASKGRTDTQYF. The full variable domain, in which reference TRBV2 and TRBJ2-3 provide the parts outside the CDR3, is EPEVTQTPSHQVTQMGQEVILRCVPISNHLYFYWYRQILGQKVEFLVSFYNNEISEKSEIFDDQFSVERPDGSNFTLKIRSTKLEDSAMYFCASKGRTDTQYFGPGTRLTVL.

CDR3 loop: CASSQLLGTGIQYF. DNA of the CDR3: TGCGCCAGCAGCCAGCTGTTGGGGACCGGCATTCAGTACTTC. The chain recombines TRBV4-1 with TRBJ2-4; D tentatively fits TRBD1 or TRBD2 (5 bases each). CDR3 length: 14 amino acids. Trimming took off 3 bases at V and 9 bases at J, with 15 bases between the two ends. Germline CDR1 and CDR2: MGHRA and YSYEKL.

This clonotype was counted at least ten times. For the CDR3, the DNA is TGTGCCAGCTCGCCGGGACTAGTGGAGACCCAGTACTTC. The encoded protein is CASSPGLVETQYF. The chain has TRBV12-3 or TRBV12-4 and TRBJ2-5; TRBD2 agrees at 8 bases. CDR3 size: 13 residues. The V gene end was trimmed by 8 bases and the J gene end by 5 bases; junction bases not matched to a gene: 7.

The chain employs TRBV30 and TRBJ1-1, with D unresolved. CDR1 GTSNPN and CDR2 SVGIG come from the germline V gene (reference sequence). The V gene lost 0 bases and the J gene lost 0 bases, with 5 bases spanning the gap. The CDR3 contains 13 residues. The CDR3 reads CAWSVNLNTEAFF. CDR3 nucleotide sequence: TGTGCCTGGAGTGTAAACTTGAACACTGAAGCTTTCTTT. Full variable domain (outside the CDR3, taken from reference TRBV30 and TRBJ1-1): SQTIHQWPATLVQPVGSPLSLECTVEGTSNPNLYWYRQAAGRGLQLLFYSVGIGQISSEVPQNLSASRPQDRQFILSSKKLLLSDSGFYLCAWSVNLNTEAFFGQGTRLTVV.

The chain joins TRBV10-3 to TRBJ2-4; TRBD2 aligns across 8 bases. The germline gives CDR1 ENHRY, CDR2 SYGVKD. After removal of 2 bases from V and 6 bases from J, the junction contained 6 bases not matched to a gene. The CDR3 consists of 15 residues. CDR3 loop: CAISEVAGRGNIQYF. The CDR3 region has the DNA TGTGCCATCAGTGAGGTAGCCGGGAGGGGAAACATTCAGTACTTC.

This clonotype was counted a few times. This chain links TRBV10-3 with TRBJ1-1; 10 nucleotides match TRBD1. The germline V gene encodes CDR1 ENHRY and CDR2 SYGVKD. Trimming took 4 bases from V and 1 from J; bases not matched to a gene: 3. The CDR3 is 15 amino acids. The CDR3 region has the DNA TGTGCCATCAGTGGGGGGGACAGGGGGAACACTGAAGCTTTCTTT. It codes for CAISGGDRGNTEAFF.

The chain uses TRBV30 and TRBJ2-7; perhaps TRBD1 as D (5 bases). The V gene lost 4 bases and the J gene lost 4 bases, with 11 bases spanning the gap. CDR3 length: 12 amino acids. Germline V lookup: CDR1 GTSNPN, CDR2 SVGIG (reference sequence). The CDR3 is CAWTHSGYEQYF. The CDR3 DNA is TGTGCCTGGACCCATTCAGGGTACGAGCAGTACTTC.

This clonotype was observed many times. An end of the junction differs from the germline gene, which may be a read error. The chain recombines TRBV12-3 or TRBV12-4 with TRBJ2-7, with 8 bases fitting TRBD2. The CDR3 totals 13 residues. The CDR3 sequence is CASSIAGLYEQYF. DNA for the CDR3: TGTGCCAGCAGTATAGCGGGACTCTACGAGCAGTACTTC.

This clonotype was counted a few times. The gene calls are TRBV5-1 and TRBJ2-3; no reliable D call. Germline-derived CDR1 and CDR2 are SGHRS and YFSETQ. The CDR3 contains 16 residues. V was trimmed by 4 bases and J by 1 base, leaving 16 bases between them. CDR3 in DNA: TGCGCCAGCAGCCCACGGTCCGGGCCTCGCACAGATACGCAGTATTTT. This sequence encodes CASSPRSGPRTDTQYF.

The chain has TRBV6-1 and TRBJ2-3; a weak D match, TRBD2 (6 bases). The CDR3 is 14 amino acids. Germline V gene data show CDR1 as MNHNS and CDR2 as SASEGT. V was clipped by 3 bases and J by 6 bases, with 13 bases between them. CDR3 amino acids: CASSEEGFADTQYF. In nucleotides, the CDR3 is TGTGCCAGCAGTGAGGAGGGATTCGCGGATACGCAGTATTTT.

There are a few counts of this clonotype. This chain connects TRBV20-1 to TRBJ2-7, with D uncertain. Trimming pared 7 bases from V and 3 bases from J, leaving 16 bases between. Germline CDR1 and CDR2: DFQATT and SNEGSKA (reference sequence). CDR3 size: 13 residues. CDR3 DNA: TGCAGTGTCGAGACGTGGACGGACTACGAGCAGTACTTC. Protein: CSVETWTDYEQYF.

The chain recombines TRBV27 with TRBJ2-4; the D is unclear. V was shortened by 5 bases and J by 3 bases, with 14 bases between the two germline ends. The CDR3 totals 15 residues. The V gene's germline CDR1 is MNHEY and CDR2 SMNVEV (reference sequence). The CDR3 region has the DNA TGTGCCAGCAGTAGTGTGGAGATCGGCAAAAACATTCAGTACTTC. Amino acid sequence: CASSSVEIGKNIQYF.